This is a list of T cell receptor beta chains from one sample in a study of cytomegalovirus exposure and HLA in healthy donors. Produced via immunoSEQ multiplex PCR; TCRdb's table is partial and in-frame only. This table holds about 120,000 clones, 80% found once. The sequencing sample was made of PBMCs. The receptors come from a female donor in good health and CMV-seronegative. Each CDR3 is given with its conserved first and last residue. D genes are given only for firm matches. Clone size is given for some rows only: seen once, a few or many times, or a class if the clone is expanded.

V gene	clone size	J gene	D gene	CDR3 DNA	CDR3 protein
TRBV7-9	.	TRBJ2-7	.	TGTGCCAGCAGCTTAACACGGACAGCCTACGAGCAGTACTTC	CASSLTRTAYEQYF
TRBV6-1	.	TRBJ2-3	TRBD2	TGTGCCAGCGCCGGGACTAGCGGGAGTCTAGATACGCAGTATTTT	CASAGTSGSLDTQYF
TRBV9	.	TRBJ1-2	.	TGTGCCAGCAGCGTAGAGGCAGGTGCGAACTATGGCTACACCTTC	CASSVEAGANYGYTF
TRBV7-9	.	TRBJ2-7	.	TGTTCCAGCAACTTCCCGCCTAGCTCCTACGAGCAGTACTTC	CSSNFPPSSYEQYF
TRBV6-7	.	TRBJ2-7	.	TGTGCCAGCAGTTACGATTGGGGACACCAAAGGCCAGCGCCATACGAGCAGTACTTC	CASSYDWGHQRPAPYEQYF
TRBV6-1	.	TRBJ1-5	.	TGTGCCAGCAGTGAAGTAGTGGGCGGGAATCAGCCCCAGCATTTT	CASSEVVGGNQPQHF
TRBV7-3	once	TRBJ1-2	.	TGTGCCAGCAGCCCTTCGGGACAAGGGAAGTACACCTTC	CASSPSGQGKYTF
TRBV7-8	.	TRBJ2-7	TRBD1	TGTGCCAGCAGCCCTACCGGGACAGGGCTTTCAACCGAGCAGTACTTC	CASSPTGTGLSTEQYF
TRBV5-4	.	TRBJ1-6	.	TGTGCCAGCAGCTTAGAGGCCAGGGCGAATTCACCCCTCCACTTT	CASSLEARANSPLHF
TRBV7-9	once	TRBJ1-4	.	TGTGCCAGCAGCTTAAGGAGCCAGCAGAATGAAAAACTGTTTTTT	CASSLRSQQNEKLFF
TRBV11-1	.	TRBJ2-3	.	TGTGCCAGCAGCCTCTGGGGCCCAACAGATACGCAGTATTTT	CASSLWGPTDTQYF
TRBV6-1	few	TRBJ2-5	TRBD2	TGTGCCAGCAGTCTAGTAGCGGGCTCACAAGAGACCCAGTACTTC	CASSLVAGSQETQYF
TRBV5-1	.	TRBJ1-2	.	TGCGCCAGCAGCTTGGTTGGGGGCGATGCTAACTATGGCTACACCTTC	CASSLVGGDANYGYTF
TRBV6-6	.	TRBJ2-7	.	TGTGCCATTCGGACTGGCACCTACGAGCAGTACTTC	CAIRTGTYEQYF
TRBV6-1	.	TRBJ2-1	.	TGTGCCAGCAGTGATCCACTAGGAAATGAGCAGTTCTTC	CASSDPLGNEQFF
TRBV6-5	.	TRBJ1-1	TRBD1	TGTGCCAGCACTAAACTGGGGACAGGGGGCACTGAAGCTTTCTTT	CASTKLGTGGTEAFF
TRBV18	few	TRBJ2-1	.	TGTGCCAGCTCACAACAGGGAAGCTCCTACAATGAGCAGTTCTTC	CASSQQGSSYNEQFF
TRBV5-4	once	TRBJ2-3	TRBD2	TGTGCCAGCAGCTCACCAGCCGGGACTAGCGGGGGGCACGTGACAGATACGCAGTATTTT	CASSSPAGTSGGHVTDTQYF
TRBV6-6	few	TRBJ2-2	TRBD1	TGTGCCAGCAAGGGGGCTACCGGGGAGCTGTTTTTT	CASKGATGELFF
TRBV28	.	TRBJ2-1	.	TGTGCCAGCAGTTTATTGGGCGGGAACACCGATGAGCAGTTCTTC	CASSLLGGNTDEQFF
TRBV28	.	TRBJ2-7	TRBD1	TGTGCCAGCAGTTCCCAGGGGGCGCAGCGCGAGCAGTACTTC	CASSSQGAQREQYF
TRBV2	.	TRBJ2-7	.	TGTGCCAGCAGTGTCAGGGTAATTTTGAGCGAGCAGTACTTC	CASSVRVILSEQYF
TRBV6-5	.	TRBJ2-2	.	TGTGCCAGCAGGTCGGGACACTGGAACACCGGGGAGCTGTTTTTT	CASRSGHWNTGELFF
TRBV6-4	.	TRBJ2-3	TRBD2	TGTGCCAGCAGCGGATCAGCGGGATTCGCAGATACGCAGTATTTT	CASSGSAGFADTQYF
TRBV7-9	.	TRBJ2-1	.	TGTGCCAGCAGCGGCGGGAACAATGAGCAGTTCTTC	CASSGGNNEQFF
TRBV5-4	.	TRBJ2-7	.	TGTGCCAGCAGCTTGGGGGGAGCCGCCTACGAGCAGTACTTC	CASSLGGAAYEQYF
TRBV30	.	TRBJ1-1	.	TGTGCCTGGAGTTTAGGACGGCCCCCACAGGTAGCTTTCTTT	CAWSLGRPPQVAFF
TRBV9	.	TRBJ2-6	.	TGTGCCAGCAGCTCCCCTAGCTACTCTGGGGCCAACGTCCTGACTTTC	CASSSPSYSGANVLTF
TRBV19	.	TRBJ1-5	TRBD1	TGTGCCAGTAGTCTCGGACAGGGGATAAATCAGCCCCAGCATTTT	CASSLGQGINQPQHF
TRBV2	.	TRBJ1-5	.	TGTGCCAGCAGTGAACTACTACAGGGTAATCAGCCCCAGCATTTT	CASSELLQGNQPQHF
TRBV9	.	TRBJ2-1	TRBD2	TGTGCCAGCAGCGTAGCGGATAGCGGGATTTACAATGAGCAGTTCTTC	CASSVADSGIYNEQFF
TRBV7-9	.	TRBJ1-2	TRBD1	TGTGCCAGCAGCCCAGGGGGGTTTCAGGATGGCTACACCTTC	CASSPGGFQDGYTF
TRBV13	.	TRBJ2-2	TRBD2	TGTGCCAGCATCAACCTGGGACTAGCGGAAACCGGGGAGCTGTTTTTT	CASINLGLAETGELFF
TRBV9	.	TRBJ2-1	TRBD1	TGTGCCAGCAGCGTAGTAAGCGGCGCAGGGGGTGAGCAGTTCTTC	CASSVVSGAGGEQFF
TRBV7-9	.	TRBJ1-2	TRBD1	TGTGCCAGCAGCCCGACAGGGCTCCAGGGCTACACCTTC	CASSPTGLQGYTF
TRBV10-3	once	TRBJ2-2	.	TGTGCCATCAGTGATTGGCTTGGCACCGGGGAGCTGTTTTTT	CAISDWLGTGELFF
TRBV13	.	TRBJ2-7	.	TGTGCCAGCAGCCACGGGACTTCGTCCGTCTACGAGCAGTACTTC	CASSHGTSSVYEQYF
TRBV7-9	.	TRBJ2-1	.	TGTGCCAGCAGCTCCGGGGACTCGAATGAGCAGTTCTTC	CASSSGDSNEQFF
TRBV5-1	.	TRBJ2-1	TRBD2	TGCGCCAGCAGGACGGGACTAGCCGTCAATGAGCAGTTCTTC	CASRTGLAVNEQFF
TRBV6-1	.	TRBJ2-2	TRBD2	TGTGCCAGCAGTAAAGCGGGGGGGAACACCGGGGAGCTGTTTTTT	CASSKAGGNTGELFF
TRBV6-1	.	TRBJ2-1	TRBD1	TGTGCCAGCAGAGCGGACAGGGGTGGTGGGGAGCAGTTCTTC	CASRADRGGGEQFF